A single TCR beta chain is shown here with its context. Its antigen is unidentified. Within Nashville, Tennessee resided all donors, each a Caucasian adult. This entry belongs to a study of shared clonotypes between healthy human individuals. Broader study findings: About 4.5% of naive CD4 clonotypes were common to several donors. Read depth was anticipated to influence clonotype sharing among donors.

V lost 3 bases and J 2 bases, leaving 13 bases between the germline ends. This CDR3 contains 15 residues. Germline lookup yields CDR1 SQVTM and CDR2 ANQGSEA. Sequencing was performed with immunoSEQ multiplex PCR; in TCRdb, only in-frame clones are kept and a portion is missing. The repertoire holds roughly 2.2 million clones, with 85% to 95% as singletons. The sequenced sample consisted of naive CD4+ T cells from PBMCs. Noted subset: CD45RA+ positively selected. This sequence was found in a man aged 18 to 30 in good health. Some clones in this sample may be carry-over from other donors' samples. This chain joins TRBV29-1 and TRBJ2-2, with D perhaps TRBD1 (7 bases). The CDR3 DNA reads TGCAGCGTTGAGGCGGGACAGCGAAACACCGGGGAGCTGTTTTTT. Translation: CSVEAGQRNTGELFF.